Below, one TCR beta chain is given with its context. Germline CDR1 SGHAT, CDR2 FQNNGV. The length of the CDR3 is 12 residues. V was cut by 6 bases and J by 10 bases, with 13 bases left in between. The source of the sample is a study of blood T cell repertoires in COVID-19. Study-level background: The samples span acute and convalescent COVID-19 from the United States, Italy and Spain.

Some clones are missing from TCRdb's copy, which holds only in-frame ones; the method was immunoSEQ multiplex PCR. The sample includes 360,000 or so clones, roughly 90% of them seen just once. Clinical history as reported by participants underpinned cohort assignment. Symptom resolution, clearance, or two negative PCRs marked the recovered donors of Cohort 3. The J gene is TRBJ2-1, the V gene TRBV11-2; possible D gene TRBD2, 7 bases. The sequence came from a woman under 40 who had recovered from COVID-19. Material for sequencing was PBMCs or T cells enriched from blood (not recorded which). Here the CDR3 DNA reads TGTGCCAGCAGATTCAGGGGAGGGGAGCAGTTCTTC. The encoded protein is CASRFRGGEQFF.